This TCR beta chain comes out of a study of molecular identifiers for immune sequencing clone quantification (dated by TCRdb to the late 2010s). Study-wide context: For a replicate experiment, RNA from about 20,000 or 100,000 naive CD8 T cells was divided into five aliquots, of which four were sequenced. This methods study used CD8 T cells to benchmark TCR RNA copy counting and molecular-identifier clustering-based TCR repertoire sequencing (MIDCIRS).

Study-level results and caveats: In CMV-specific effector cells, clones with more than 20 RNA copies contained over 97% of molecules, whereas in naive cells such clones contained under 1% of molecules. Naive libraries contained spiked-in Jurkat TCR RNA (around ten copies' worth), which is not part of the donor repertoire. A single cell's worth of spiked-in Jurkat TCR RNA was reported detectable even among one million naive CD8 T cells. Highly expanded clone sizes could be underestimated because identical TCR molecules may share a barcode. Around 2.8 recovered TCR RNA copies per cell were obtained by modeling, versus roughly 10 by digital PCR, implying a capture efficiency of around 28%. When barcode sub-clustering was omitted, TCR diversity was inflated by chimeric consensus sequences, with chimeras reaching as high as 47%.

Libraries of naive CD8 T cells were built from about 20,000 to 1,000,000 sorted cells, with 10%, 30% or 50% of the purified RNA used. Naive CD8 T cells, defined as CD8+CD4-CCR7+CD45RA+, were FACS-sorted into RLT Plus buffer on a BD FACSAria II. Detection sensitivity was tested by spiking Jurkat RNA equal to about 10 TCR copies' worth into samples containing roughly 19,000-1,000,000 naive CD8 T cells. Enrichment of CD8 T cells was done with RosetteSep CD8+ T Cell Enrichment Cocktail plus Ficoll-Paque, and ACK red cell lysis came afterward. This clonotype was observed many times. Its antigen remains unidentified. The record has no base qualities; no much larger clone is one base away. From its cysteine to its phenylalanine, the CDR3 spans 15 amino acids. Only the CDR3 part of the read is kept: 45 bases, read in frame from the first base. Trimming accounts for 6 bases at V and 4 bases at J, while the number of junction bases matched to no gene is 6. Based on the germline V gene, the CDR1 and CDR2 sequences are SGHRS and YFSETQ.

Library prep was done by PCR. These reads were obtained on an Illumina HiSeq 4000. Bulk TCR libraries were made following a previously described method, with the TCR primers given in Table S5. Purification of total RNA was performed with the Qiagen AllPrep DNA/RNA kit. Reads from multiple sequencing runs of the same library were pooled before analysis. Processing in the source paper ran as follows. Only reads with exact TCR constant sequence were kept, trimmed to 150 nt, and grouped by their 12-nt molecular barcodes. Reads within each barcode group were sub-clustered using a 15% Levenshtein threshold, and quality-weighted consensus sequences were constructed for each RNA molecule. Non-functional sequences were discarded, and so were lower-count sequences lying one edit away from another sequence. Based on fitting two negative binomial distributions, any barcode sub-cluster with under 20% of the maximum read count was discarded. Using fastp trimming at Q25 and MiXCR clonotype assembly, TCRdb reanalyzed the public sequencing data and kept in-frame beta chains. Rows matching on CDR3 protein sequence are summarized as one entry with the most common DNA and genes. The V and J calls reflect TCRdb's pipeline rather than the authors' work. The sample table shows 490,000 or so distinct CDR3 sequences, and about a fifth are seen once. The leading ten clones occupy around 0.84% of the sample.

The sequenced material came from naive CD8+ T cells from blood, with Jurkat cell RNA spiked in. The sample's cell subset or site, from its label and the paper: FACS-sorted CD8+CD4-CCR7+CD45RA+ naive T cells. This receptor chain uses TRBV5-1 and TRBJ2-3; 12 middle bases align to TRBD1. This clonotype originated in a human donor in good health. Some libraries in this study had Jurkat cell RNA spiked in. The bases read TGCGCCAGCATAACAGGGACAGGGGGCGCAGATACGCAGTATTTT. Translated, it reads CASITGTGGADTQYF.